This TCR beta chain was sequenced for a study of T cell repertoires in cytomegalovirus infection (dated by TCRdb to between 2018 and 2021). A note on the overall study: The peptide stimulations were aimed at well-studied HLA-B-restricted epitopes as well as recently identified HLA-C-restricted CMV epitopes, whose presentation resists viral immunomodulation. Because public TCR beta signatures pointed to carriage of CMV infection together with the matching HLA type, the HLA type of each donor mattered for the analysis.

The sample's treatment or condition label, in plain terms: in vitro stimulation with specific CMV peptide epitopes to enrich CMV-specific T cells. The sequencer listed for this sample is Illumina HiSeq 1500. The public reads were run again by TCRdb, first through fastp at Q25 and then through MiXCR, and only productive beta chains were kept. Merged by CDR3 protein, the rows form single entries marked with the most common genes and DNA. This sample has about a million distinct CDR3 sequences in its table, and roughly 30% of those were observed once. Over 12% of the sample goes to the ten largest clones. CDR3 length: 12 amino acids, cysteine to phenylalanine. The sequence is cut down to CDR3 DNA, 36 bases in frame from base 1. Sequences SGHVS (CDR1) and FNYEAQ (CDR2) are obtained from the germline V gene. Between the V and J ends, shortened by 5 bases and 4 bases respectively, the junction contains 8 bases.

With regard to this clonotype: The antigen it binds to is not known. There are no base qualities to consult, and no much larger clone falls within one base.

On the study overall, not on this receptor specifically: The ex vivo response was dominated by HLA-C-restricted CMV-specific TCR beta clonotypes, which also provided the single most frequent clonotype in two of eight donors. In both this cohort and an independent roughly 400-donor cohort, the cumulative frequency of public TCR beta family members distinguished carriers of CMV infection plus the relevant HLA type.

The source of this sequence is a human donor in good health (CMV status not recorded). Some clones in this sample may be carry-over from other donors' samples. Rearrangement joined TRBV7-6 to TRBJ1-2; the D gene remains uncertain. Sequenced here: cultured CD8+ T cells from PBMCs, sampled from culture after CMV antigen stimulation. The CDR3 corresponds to CASSLDIYGYTF. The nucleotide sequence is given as TGTGCCAGCAGCCTAGACATCTATGGCTACACCTTC. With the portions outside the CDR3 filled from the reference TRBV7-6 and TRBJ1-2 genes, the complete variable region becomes GAGVSQSPRYKVTKRGQDVALRCDPISGHVSLYWYRQALGQGPEFLTYFNYEAQQDKSGLPNDRFSAERPEGSISTLTIQRTEQRDSAMYRCASSLDIYGYTFGSGTRLTVV.